The rows below give T cell receptor beta chains drawn from one sample of a study of early T cells in non-severe SARS-CoV-2 infection. From the 5' RACE reads, TCRdb called clonotypes with MiXCR, one entry per CDR3 protein. The sample holds tens of thousands of distinct CDR3 sequences; approximately 15% are singletons and the top ten take under 1.5%. What was sequenced was whole blood. These receptors were obtained from an adult who was a healthcare worker with PCR-confirmed SARS-CoV-2 infection or an uninfected control (not recorded which). Each CDR3 is given with its conserved first and last residue. The D gene is left open where the match is weak. Where a row states a size, it is once, few, many or the class of an expanded clone; other rows omit it.

TGTGCCAGCAGTTACTCGTTGCGGCCTAGCACAGATACGCAGTATTTT	CASSYSLRPSTDTQYF	TRBJ2-3	NA	TRBV6-5	NA
TGTGCCAGCAGTCAGGGGTTCACCGGGGAGCTGTTTTTT	CASSQGFTGELFF	TRBJ2-2	few	TRBV6-5	NA
TGTGCTAGTGGTCCCTCCGGGGGTGAAGCTTTCTTT	CASGPSGGEAFF	TRBJ1-1	few	TRBV12-5	NA
TGTGCCAGCAGTTTATCGTCGAAAGGGGCCTCCGAAGCTTTCTTT	CASSLSSKGASEAFF	TRBJ1-1	NA	TRBV12-3/TRBV12-4	NA
TGCAGCGTTGGCCCCTCGGATGGGGGCCAGTTCTTC	CSVGPSDGGQFF	TRBJ2-1	NA	TRBV29-1	NA
TGTGCCAGCAGCTTAGATCTTTCTGAGACCCAGTACTTC	CASSLDLSETQYF	TRBJ2-5	few	TRBV11-2	NA
TGTGCCAGCAGCTTAGTGGCGGGGACGCTCAATGAGCAGTTCTTC	CASSLVAGTLNEQFF	TRBJ2-1	many	TRBV7-6	NA
TGTGCCAGCGGAAGAGGGGCTAGCGGGGGATTCGTCCAAGAGACCCAGTACTTC	CASGRGASGGFVQETQYF	TRBJ2-5	many	TRBV9	TRBD2
TGTGCCAGCAGCCAGCAAACTAGCACAGATACGCAGTATTTT	CASSQQTSTDTQYF	TRBJ2-3	NA	TRBV7-2	NA
TGTGCCAGCTCACTCCGGACAGGGGGAGATACGCAGTATTTT	CASSLRTGGDTQYF	TRBJ2-3	few	TRBV18	TRBD1
TGTGCCAGCAGCCAAGGACTAGCGGGGGAGACCCAGTACTTC	CASSQGLAGETQYF	TRBJ2-5	few	TRBV11-3	TRBD2
TGTGCCAGCAGCTTAACCCCGGGAACTAGCGGGGGCCTTAACACCGGGGAGCTGTTTTTT	CASSLTPGTSGGLNTGELFF	TRBJ2-2	few	TRBV7-3	TRBD2
TGCAGCGTTGGAGGACGGGGGGTCTACGAGCAGTACTTC	CSVGGRGVYEQYF	TRBJ2-7	few	TRBV29-1	TRBD2
TGTGCCAGCAGCCCCGCCGCGGGGCGAACTTTAGCTAATGAAAAACTGTTTTTT	CASSPAAGRTLANEKLFF	TRBJ1-4	many	TRBV7-9	NA
TGTGCCATCAGGCCCGGACAGGGATTAAATGAAAAACTGTTTTTT	CAIRPGQGLNEKLFF	TRBJ1-4	few	TRBV10-3	TRBD1
TGTGCCAGCAGATCCGGGGGGCCCGGGGCCCAGTACTTC	CASRSGGPGAQYF	TRBJ2-5	many	TRBV5-8	NA
TGTGCCATCCGGGACAGGGTGGACCCAACGGGGGCGACCCAGTACTTC	CAIRDRVDPTGATQYF	TRBJ2-5	NA	TRBV10-3	TRBD1
TGTGCCAGCAGTCCCTTGACAGGGGCCCCCAATGAGCAGTTCTTC	CASSPLTGAPNEQFF	TRBJ2-1	many	TRBV12-3/TRBV12-4	TRBD1
TGTGCCAGCAGCTTCCTTCCCCAGCGGGGCACAGATACGCAGTATTTT	CASSFLPQRGTDTQYF	TRBJ2-3	NA	TRBV11-2	NA
TGCGCCAGCAGCCCGACCGGGACATTAGAGACCCAGTACTTC	CASSPTGTLETQYF	TRBJ2-5	few	TRBV5-1	NA
TGCGCCAGCAGCTTGGTCCAGGGATATGGCTACACCTTC	CASSLVQGYGYTF	TRBJ1-2	many	TRBV12-3/TRBV12-4	NA
TGCAGTGCCGAGACAGGGGGCTATGGCTACACCTTC	CSAETGGYGYTF	TRBJ1-2	few	TRBV20-1	TRBD1
TGTGCCAGCAGTGTAGATTTCTACGAGCAGTACTTC	CASSVDFYEQYF	TRBJ2-7	NA	TRBV6-1	NA
TGTGCCAGCAGTATAGGGGTCTGGGGTGAGCAGTTCTTC	CASSIGVWGEQFF	TRBJ2-1	many	TRBV6-5	NA
TGTGCCATCAGAATCGACCGCTATGAGACCCAGTACTTC	CAIRIDRYETQYF	TRBJ2-5	NA	TRBV10-3	NA
TGTGCCAGCAGCGCGGGAATGGCTGAAGCTTTCTTT	CASSAGMAEAFF	TRBJ1-1	NA	TRBV27	NA
TGCGCCAGCAGAGAACAGGGTACCTACAATGAGCAGTTCTTC	CASREQGTYNEQFF	TRBJ2-1	many	TRBV5-1	NA
TGTGCCAGTAGTATAATGGGAGTTGGGTATGGAAACACCATATATTTT	CASSIMGVGYGNTIYF	TRBJ1-3	many	TRBV19	NA
TGTGCCAGCTCACCACCACAGGGGACCACCGGGGAGCTGTTTTTT	CASSPPQGTTGELFF	TRBJ2-2	NA	TRBV18	TRBD1
TGTGCCTGGACAGGGATGAACGAGCAGTACTTC	CAWTGMNEQYF	TRBJ2-7	few	TRBV30	NA
TGTGCCAGCTCACCACCAATAACCCCGGCGGGCACTGAAGCTTTCTTT	CASSPPITPAGTEAFF	TRBJ1-1	NA	TRBV18	NA
TGTGCCAGCAGTTACGGGACAGGGGGCTTTAATAAAAAACTGTTTTTT	CASSYGTGGFNKKLFF	TRBJ1-4	NA	TRBV6-5	TRBD1
TGTGCCAGCAACGTAAACCCTTATAATTCACCCCTCCACTTT	CASNVNPYNSPLHF	TRBJ1-6	many	TRBV6-2/TRBV6-3	NA